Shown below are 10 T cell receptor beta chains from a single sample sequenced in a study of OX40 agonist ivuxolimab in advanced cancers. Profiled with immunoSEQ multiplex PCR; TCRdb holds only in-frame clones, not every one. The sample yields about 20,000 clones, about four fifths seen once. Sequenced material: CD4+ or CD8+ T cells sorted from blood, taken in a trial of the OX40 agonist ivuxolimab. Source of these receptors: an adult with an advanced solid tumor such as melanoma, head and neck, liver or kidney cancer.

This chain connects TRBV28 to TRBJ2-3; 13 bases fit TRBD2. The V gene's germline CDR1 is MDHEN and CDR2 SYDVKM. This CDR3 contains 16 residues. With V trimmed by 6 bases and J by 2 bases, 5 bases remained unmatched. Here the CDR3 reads CASSSGLAGDTDTQYF. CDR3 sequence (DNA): TGTGCCAGCAGCTCCGGACTAGCGGGGGACACAGATACGCAGTATTTT.

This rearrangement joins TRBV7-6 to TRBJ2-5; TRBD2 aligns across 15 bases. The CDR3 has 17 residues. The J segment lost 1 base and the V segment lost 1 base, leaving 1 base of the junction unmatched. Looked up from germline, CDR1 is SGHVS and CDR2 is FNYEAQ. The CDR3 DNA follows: TGTGCCAGCAGCTTAGAGGGACTAGCGGGGGGCCAAGAGACCCAGTACTTC. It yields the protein CASSLEGLAGGQETQYF.

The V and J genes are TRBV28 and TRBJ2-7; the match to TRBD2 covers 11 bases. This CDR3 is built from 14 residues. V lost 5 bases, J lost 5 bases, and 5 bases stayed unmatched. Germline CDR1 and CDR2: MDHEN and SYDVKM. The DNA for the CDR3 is TGTGCCAGCAGTACAGTGGGACTAGCGGACGAGCAGTACTTC. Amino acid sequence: CASSTVGLADEQYF.

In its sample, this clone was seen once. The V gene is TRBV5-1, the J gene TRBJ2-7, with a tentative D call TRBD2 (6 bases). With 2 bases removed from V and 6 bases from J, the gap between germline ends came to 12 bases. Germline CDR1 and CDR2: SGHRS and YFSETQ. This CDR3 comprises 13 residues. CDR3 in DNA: TGCGCCAGCAGCTTCTTTCAGGAGGGCGAGCAGTACTTC. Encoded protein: CASSFFQEGEQYF.

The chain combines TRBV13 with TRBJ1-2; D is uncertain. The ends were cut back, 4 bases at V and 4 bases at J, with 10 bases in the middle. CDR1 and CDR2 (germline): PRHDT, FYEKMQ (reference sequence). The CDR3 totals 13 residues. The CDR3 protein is CASSSPWTYGYTF. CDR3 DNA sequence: TGTGCCAGCAGCTCCCCGTGGACCTATGGCTACACCTTC.

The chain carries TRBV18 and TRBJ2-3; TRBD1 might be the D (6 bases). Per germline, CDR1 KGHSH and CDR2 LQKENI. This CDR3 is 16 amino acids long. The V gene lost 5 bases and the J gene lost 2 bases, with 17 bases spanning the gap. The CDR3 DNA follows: TGTGCCAGCTCAGACGGCCGTGACAGGTTCACAGATACGCAGTATTTT. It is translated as CASSDGRDRFTDTQYF.

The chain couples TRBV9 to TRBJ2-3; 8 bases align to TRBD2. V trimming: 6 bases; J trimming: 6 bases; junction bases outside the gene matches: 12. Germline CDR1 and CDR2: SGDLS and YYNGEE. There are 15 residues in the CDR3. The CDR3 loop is CASTIAGTFGDTQYF. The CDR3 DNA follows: TGTGCCAGCACCATAGCGGGAACGTTTGGCGATACGCAGTATTTT.

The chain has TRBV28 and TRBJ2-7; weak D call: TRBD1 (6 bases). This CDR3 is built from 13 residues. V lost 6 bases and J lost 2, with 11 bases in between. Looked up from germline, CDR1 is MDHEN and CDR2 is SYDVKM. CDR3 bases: TGTGCCAGCAGCGGACAGCCCCCCTACGAGCAGTACTTC. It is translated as CASSGQPPYEQYF.

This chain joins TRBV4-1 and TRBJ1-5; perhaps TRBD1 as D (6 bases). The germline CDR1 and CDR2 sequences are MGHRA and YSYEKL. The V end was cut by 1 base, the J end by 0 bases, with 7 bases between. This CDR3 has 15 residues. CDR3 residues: CASSQGDISNQPQHF. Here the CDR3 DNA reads TGCGCCAGCAGCCAAGGGGACATTAGCAATCAGCCCCAGCATTTT.

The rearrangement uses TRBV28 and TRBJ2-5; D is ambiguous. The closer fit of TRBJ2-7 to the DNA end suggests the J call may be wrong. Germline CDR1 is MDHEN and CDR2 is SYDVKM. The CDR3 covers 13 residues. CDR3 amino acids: CASSPRTVYEQYF. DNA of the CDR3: TGTGCCAGCAGTCCTCGGACGGTTTACGAGCAGTACTTC.